This T cell receptor beta chain is drawn from a study of patients and donors after allogeneic stem cell transplantation. TCRdb recomputed calls from the RT-PCR reads with MiXCR, one row per CDR3 protein. Among 98,000 or so distinct CDR3 sequences listed, around 33% were seen once. Between the trimmed V and J ends, which lost 4 bases and 6 bases, there was a span of 11 bases. This CDR3 is built from 13 residues. Germline CDR1 reads SGHRS; CDR2 reads YFSETQ. The chain has TRBV5-1 and TRBJ2-1; possibly TRBD2 for D (6 bases). This sequence originates from a human donor who was either an allogeneic HSCT recipient or a stem cell or donor lymphocyte infusion donor (not recorded which). It is not recorded whose cells these are; they may come from a transplant donor. The sequenced sample consisted of blood, either unsorted or a sorted T cell fraction (not recorded which). CDR3 protein: CASSTWDFNEQFF. CDR3 DNA sequence: TGCGCCAGCAGCACCTGGGACTTCAATGAGCAGTTCTTC.